The 18 T cell receptor beta chains below all came from one sample that was sequenced in a study of identical twins. TCRdb fed the 5' RACE reads into MiXCR, producing one record per CDR3 protein. The data show some 760,000 distinct CDR3 sequences, with about 20% seen just once and around 14% held by the top ten. These sequences were also reported in another study, on T cells expressing NK-cell markers.

The material sequenced was PBMCs. Receptors originate from a young woman in good health.

Here the CDR3 DNA reads TGTGCCAGCAGCGGTTTCACCGGGGAGCTGTTTTTT. Residues: CASSGFTGELFF. The V call is TRBV9, the J call TRBJ2-2, with no clear D. The germline gives CDR1 SGDLS, CDR2 YYNGEE. The length of the CDR3 is 12 residues. The V gene lost 3 bases and the J gene lost 4 bases, with 4 bases spanning the gap.

This clonotype has a handful of counts. This chain connects TRBV10-3 to TRBJ2-7; 7 bases are shared with TRBD1. V trimming: 8 bases; J trimming: 0 bases; junction bases outside the gene matches: 4. The germline V gene encodes CDR1 ENHRY and CDR2 SYGVKD. CDR3 length equals 13 residues. The CDR3 DNA is TGTGCCATCTCGGGACAGAACTCCTACGAGCAGTACTTC. This codes for CAISGQNSYEQYF.

The V call is TRBV10-2, the J call TRBJ2-7; D uncertain. Trimming cost V 3 bases and J 0 bases, with 9 bases left between them. This CDR3 is 14 amino acids long. Germline V gives CDR1 WSHSY, CDR2 SAAADI. This chain's CDR3 is CASSDGDYSYEQYF. CDR3 coding DNA: TGCGCCAGCAGTGACGGCGATTACTCCTACGAGCAGTACTTC.

This clonotype was found a few times. The chain couples TRBV6-5 to TRBJ2-1; tentatively, D is TRBD1 or TRBD2 (5 bases each). The CDR3 runs to 12 residues. Trimming removed 10 bases at V and 7 bases at J, with 14 bases between. CDR1 is MNHEY, CDR2 SVGAGI, per germline. The chain's CDR3 is CAITGRSNEQFF. CDR3 bases: TGTGCCATAACGGGACGGTCGAATGAGCAGTTCTTC.

The chain employs TRBV12-3 or TRBV12-4 and TRBJ1-1; a weak D match, TRBD1 (5 bases). The germline V and J ends were trimmed by 3 bases and 2 bases, with 10 bases remaining between them. The CDR3 has 14 amino acids. CDR3 region: CASSFRDLNTEAFF. CDR3 in DNA: TGTGCCAGCAGTTTCCGGGACCTTAACACTGAAGCTTTCTTT.

The chain links TRBV5-5 to TRBJ2-1, with TRBD2 matching over 13 bases. This CDR3 is 16 amino acids long. CDR1 and CDR2 from the germline V gene are SGHKS and YYEKEE (reference sequence). V lost 3 bases, J lost 8 bases, and 8 bases stayed unmatched. CDR3 sequence reads: CASSSGLAGVVDEQFF. CDR3 coding DNA: TGTGCCAGCAGCTCCGGACTAGCGGGAGTCGTAGATGAGCAGTTCTTC.

In this sample, this clonotype turned up many times. V and J are TRBV12-3 or TRBV12-4 and TRBJ2-1; the D is unclear. The CDR3 runs to 15 residues. V was trimmed by 6 bases and J by 0 bases, leaving 12 bases between them. CDR3 coding DNA: TGTGCCAGCAGACCAGCTGCTAGCTCCTACAATGAGCAGTTCTTC. This codes for CASRPAASSYNEQFF.

This clonotype was detected only a few times. In nucleotides, the CDR3 is TGTGCCGGTGAAGGGGGCGCGTCGGGCTATGGCTACACCTTC. It specifies CAGEGGASGYGYTF. This chain links TRBV6-1 with TRBJ1-2; 7 bases are a match to TRBD1. The germline V gene encodes CDR1 MNHNS and CDR2 SASEGT. V gave up 11 bases and J gave up 4 bases; unmatched junction bases: 13. CDR3 size: 14 residues.

This clonotype was detected a few times. J is TRBJ2-1 and V is TRBV10-3; 13 bases map to TRBD2. The trim removed 6 bases at V and 3 bases at J, leaving 2 bases unmatched. Per germline, CDR1 ENHRY and CDR2 SYGVKD. There are 15 residues in the CDR3. The CDR3 loop reads CAISGLAGDYNEQFF. The CDR3 DNA is TGTGCCATCAGCGGACTAGCGGGGGACTACAATGAGCAGTTCTTC.

This clonotype was detected a few times. This rearrangement joins TRBV10-3 to TRBJ2-7; weak D call: TRBD2 (6 bases). The CDR3 totals 13 residues. Germline-derived CDR1 and CDR2 are ENHRY and SYGVKD. V was pared by 6 bases and J by 2 bases, with 11 bases between. The CDR3 coding sequence is TGTGCCATCAGCCCGGGGGTTGCCTACGAGCAGTACTTC. It translates to CAISPGVAYEQYF.

This clonotype occurred many times. The J gene is TRBJ2-1, the V gene TRBV9, with 7 bases lining up with TRBD1. V dropped 4 bases and J dropped 9; count of bases not matched to a gene: 7. The CDR3 consists of 13 residues. Germline V gene data show CDR1 as SGDLS and CDR2 as YYNGEE. This CDR3 reads CASSTTGVGEQFF. The DNA for the CDR3 is TGTGCCAGCAGCACAACAGGGGTAGGTGAGCAGTTCTTC.

This chain connects TRBV29-1 to TRBJ2-1; D gene uncertain. Trimming shortened V by 4 bases and J by 9 bases, and 7 bases separated the two germline ends. The V gene's germline CDR1 is SQVTM and CDR2 ANQGSEA. The CDR3 spans 10 residues. The CDR3 reads CSVVVSEQFF. CDR3 in DNA: TGCAGCGTTGTAGTTAGTGAGCAGTTCTTC.

V usage is TRBV20-1 and J usage is TRBJ2-5; TRBD2 agrees at 15 bases. The CDR3 runs 20 residues. The germline V gene has CDR1 DFQATT and CDR2 SNEGSKA (reference sequence). After removal of 3 bases from V and 6 bases from J, the junction contained 20 bases not matched to a gene. CDR3 sequence: CSASHSPTGGLAGGPKTQYF. CDR3 DNA: TGCAGTGCTAGCCATTCGCCGACAGGTGGACTAGCGGGAGGGCCAAAGACCCAGTACTTC.

This clonotype was seen only a few times. This chain joins TRBV10-1 and TRBJ2-2, with D tentatively TRBD1 (6 bases). Germline CDR1 WNHNN, CDR2 SYGVQD (reference sequence). This CDR3 comprises 14 residues. Trimming left V 6 bases short and J 6 bases short, with 14 bases between. CDR3 DNA sequence: TGCGCCAGCAGGAAGGAACAGGGATCCGGGGAGCTGTTTTTT. Residues: CASRKEQGSGELFF.

This clonotype turned up a few times. The V and J genes are TRBV7-2 and TRBJ2-7; perhaps TRBD2 as D (5 bases). The length of the CDR3 is 16 residues. Germline V gives CDR1 SGHTA, CDR2 FQGNSA. Trimming removed 0 bases at V and 4 bases at J, with 16 bases between. CDR3 amino acids: CASSLAFASGGYEQYF. CDR3 nucleotide sequence: TGTGCCAGCAGCTTAGCATTCGCCAGCGGAGGTTACGAGCAGTACTTC.

V and J are TRBV15 and TRBJ2-1; 13 bases line up with TRBD2. V lost 3 bases, J lost 2 bases, and 13 bases stayed unmatched. Germline V gene data show CDR1 as LNHNV and CDR2 as YYDKDF (reference sequence). The CDR3 extends over 20 amino acids. Here the CDR3 DNA reads TGTGCCACCAGCAGCTTAGGACTAGCGGGGGCCCCGGGCGCCTACAATGAGCAGTTCTTC. It encodes CATSSLGLAGAPGAYNEQFF. Full variable domain (rest looked up from reference TRBV15 and TRBJ2-1): DAMVIQNPRYQVTQFGKPVTLSCSQTLNHNVMYWYQQKSSQAPKLLFHYYDKDFNNEADTPDNFQSRRPNTSFCFLDIRSPGLGDTAMYLCATSSLGLAGAPGAYNEQFFGPGTRLTVL.

The V gene is TRBV6-1, the J gene TRBJ2-6; D call uncertain. CDR1 and CDR2 (germline): MNHNS, SASEGT. V dropped 7 bases and J dropped 0 bases, with 10 bases sitting between them. This CDR3 spans 15 amino acids. The CDR3 nucleotides read TGTGCCAGCACCCAGACCTACTCTGGGGCCAACGTCCTGACTTTC. It codes for CASTQTYSGANVLTF.

This clonotype came up a few times. This chain joins TRBV7-2 and TRBJ2-5, with TRBD2 as a possible D gene (6 bases). The CDR3 sequence is 13 residues long. V lost 4 bases and J 5 bases, leaving 11 bases between the germline ends. In germline, CDR1 is SGHTA, CDR2 FQGNSA. The CDR3 region has the DNA TGTGCCAGCAGCTCCAGGAGGGAGGAGACCCAGTACTTC. The encoded protein is CASSSRREETQYF. The whole variable domain, remainder taken from reference TRBV7-2 and TRBJ2-5, is GAGVSQSPSNKVTEKGKDVELRCDPISGHTALYWYRQSLGQGLEFLIYFQGNSAPDKSGLPSDRFSAERTGGSVSTLTIQRTQQEDSAVYLCASSSRREETQYFGPGTRLLVL.